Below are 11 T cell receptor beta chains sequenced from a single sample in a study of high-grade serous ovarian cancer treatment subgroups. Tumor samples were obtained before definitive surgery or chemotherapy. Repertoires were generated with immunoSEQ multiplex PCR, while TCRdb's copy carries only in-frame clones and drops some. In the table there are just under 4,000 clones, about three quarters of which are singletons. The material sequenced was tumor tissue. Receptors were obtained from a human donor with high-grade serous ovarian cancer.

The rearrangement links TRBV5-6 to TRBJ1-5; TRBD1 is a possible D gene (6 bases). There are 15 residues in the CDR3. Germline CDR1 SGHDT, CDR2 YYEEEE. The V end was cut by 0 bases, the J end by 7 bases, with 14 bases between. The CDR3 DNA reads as TGTGCCAGCAGCTTGGGGGGGCGGGGGCACCAGCCCCAGCATTTT. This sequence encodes CASSLGGRGHQPQHF.

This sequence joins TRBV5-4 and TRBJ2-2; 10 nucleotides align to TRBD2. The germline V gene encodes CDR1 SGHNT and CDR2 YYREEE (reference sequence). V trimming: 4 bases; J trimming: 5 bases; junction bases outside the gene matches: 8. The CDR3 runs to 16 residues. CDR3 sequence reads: CASSPASGGGTGELFF. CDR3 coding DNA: TGTGCCAGCAGCCCAGCTAGCGGGGGAGGTACCGGGGAGCTGTTTTTT.

The DNA for the CDR3 is TGTGCCAGCAGCTTAGCTGGAGGGGCGTCGGGTAATGAGCAGTTCTTC. This sequence encodes CASSLAGGASGNEQFF. The chain is built from TRBV7-6 and TRBJ2-1, with a weak D call TRBD2 (6 bases). V lost 0 bases, J lost 7 bases, and 16 bases lay in between. The V gene's germline CDR1 is SGHVS and CDR2 FNYEAQ. The CDR3 length is 16 residues.

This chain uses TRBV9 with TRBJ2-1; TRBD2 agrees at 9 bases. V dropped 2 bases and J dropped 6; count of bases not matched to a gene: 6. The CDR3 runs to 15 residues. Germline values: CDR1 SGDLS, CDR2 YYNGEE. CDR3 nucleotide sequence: TGTGCCAGCAGCGTCGGCGGGGGGGCCCTCAATGAGCAGTTCTTC. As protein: CASSVGGGALNEQFF.

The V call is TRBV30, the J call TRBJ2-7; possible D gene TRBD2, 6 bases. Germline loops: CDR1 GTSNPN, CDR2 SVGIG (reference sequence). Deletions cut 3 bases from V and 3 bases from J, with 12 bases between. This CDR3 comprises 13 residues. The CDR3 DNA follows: TGTGCCTGGAGCGGGGGTTTGGACTACGAGCAGTACTTC. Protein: CAWSGGLDYEQYF.

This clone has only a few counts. CDR3 in amino acids: CASTSLGGRNTGELFF. The CDR3 coding sequence is TGTGCCAGCACCTCCCTGGGGGGGAGGAACACCGGGGAGCTGTTTTTT. The J gene is TRBJ2-2, the V gene TRBV27; 7 bases match TRBD2. The V and J ends lost 7 bases and 1 base, in that order; junction bases with no gene match: 9. The length of the CDR3 is 16 residues. In germline, CDR1 is MNHEY, CDR2 SMNVEV (reference sequence).

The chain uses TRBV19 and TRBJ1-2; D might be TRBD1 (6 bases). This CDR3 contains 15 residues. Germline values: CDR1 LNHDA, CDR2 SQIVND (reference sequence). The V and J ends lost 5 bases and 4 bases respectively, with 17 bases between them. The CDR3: CASSSGTQGIYGYTF. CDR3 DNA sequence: TGTGCCAGTAGTTCTGGTACTCAGGGGATCTATGGCTACACCTTC.

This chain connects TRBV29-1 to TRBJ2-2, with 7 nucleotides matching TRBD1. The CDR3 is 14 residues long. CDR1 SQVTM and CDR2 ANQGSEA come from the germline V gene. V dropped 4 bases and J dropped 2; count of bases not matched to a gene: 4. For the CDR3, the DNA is TGCAGCGTTGGGACAGGCGTAAACACCGGGGAGCTGTTTTTT. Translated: CSVGTGVNTGELFF.

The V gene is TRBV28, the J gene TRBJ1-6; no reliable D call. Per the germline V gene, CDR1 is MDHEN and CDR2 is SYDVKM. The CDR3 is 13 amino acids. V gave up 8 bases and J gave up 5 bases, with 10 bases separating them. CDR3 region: CASGRYDNSPLHF. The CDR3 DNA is TGTGCCAGCGGGCGTTATGATAATTCACCCCTCCACTTT.

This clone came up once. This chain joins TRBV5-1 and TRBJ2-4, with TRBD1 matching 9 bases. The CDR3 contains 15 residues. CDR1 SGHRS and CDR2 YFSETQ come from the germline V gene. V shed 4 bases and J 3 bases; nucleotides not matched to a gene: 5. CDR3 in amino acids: CASSRGQGNKNIQYF. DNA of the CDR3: TGCGCCAGCAGCCGGGGACAGGGAAACAAAAACATTCAGTACTTC. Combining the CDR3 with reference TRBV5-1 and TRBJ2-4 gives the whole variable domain KAGVTQTPRYLIKTRGQQVTLSCSPISGHRSVSWYQQTPGQGLQFLFEYFSETQRNKGNFPGRFSGRQFSNSRSEMNVSTLELGDSALYLCASSRGQGNKNIQYFGAGTRLSVL.

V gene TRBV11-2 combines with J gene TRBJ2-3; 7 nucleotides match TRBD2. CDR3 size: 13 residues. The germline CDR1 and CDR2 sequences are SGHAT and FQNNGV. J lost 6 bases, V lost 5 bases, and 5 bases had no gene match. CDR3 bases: TGTGCCAGCAGCCCGGGGGGTTTCGATACGCAGTATTTT. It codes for CASSPGGFDTQYF.